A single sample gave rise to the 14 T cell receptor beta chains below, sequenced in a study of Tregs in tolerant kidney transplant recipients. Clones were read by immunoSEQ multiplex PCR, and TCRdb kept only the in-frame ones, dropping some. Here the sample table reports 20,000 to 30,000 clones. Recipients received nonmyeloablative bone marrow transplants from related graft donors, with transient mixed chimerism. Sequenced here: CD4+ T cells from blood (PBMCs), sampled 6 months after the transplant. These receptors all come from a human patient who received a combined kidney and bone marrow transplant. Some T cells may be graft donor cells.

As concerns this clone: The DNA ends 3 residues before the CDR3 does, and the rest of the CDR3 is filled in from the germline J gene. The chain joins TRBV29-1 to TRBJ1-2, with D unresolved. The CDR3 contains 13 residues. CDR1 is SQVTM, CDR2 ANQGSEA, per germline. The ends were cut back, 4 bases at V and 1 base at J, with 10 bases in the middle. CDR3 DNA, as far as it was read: TGCAGCGTTGCCGAGGGTAGTAACTATGGC. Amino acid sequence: CSVAEGSNYG. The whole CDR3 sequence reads CSVAEGSNYGYTF.

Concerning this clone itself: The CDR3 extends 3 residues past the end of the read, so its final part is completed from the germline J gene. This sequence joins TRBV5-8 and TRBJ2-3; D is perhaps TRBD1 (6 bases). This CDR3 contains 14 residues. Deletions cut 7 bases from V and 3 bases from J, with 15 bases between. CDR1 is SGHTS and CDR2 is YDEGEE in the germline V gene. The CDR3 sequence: CASHTGRRTDTQYF. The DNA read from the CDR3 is TGTGCCAGCCATACAGGGAGAAGGACAGATACG.

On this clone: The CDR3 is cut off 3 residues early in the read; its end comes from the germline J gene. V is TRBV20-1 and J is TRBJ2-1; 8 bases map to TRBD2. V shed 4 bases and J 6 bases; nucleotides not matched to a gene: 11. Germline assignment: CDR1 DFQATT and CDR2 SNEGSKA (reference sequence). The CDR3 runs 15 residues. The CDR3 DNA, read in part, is TGCAGTGCTACGGGGACTAGAGAAATGAGCAATGAG. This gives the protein CSATGTREMSNE. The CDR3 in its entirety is CSATGTREMSNEQFF.

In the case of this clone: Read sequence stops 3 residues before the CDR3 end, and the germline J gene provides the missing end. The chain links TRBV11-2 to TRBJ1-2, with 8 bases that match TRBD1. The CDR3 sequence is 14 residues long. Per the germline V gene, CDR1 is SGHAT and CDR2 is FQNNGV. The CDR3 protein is CASSLQGAFRGYTF. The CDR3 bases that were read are TGTGCCAGCAGCTTACAGGGGGCATTTCGGGGC.

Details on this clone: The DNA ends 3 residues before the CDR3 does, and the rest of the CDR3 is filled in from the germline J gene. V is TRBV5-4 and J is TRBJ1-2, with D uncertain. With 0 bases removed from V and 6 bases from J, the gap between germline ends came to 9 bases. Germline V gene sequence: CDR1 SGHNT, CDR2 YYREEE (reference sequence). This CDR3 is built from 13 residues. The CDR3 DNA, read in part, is TGTGCCAGCAGCTTGGGGGTTAGGGATGGC. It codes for CASSLGVRDG. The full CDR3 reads CASSLGVRDGYTF.

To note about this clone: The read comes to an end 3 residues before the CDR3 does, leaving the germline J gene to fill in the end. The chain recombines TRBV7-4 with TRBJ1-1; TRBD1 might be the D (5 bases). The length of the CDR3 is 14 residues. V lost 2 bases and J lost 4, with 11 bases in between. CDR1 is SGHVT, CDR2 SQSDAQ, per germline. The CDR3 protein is CASSLNRGATEAFF. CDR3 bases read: TGTGCCAGCAGCTTAAACAGAGGGGCCACTGAA.

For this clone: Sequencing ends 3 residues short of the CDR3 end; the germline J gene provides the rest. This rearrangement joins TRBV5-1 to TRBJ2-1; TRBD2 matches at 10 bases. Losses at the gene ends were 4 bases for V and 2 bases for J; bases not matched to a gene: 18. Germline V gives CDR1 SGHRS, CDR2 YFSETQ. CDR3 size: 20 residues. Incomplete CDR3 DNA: TGCGCCAGCAGCACTACTCCTCACCGACTAGCGGGCTCCCCCTACAATGAG. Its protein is CASSTTPHRLAGSPYNE. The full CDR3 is CASSTTPHRLAGSPYNEQFF. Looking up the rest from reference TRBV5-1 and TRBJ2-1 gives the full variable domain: KAGVTQTPRYLIKTRGQQVTLSCSPISGHRSVSWYQQTPGQGLQFLFEYFSETQRNKGNFPGRFSGRQFSNSRSEMNVSTLELGDSALYLCASSTTPHRLAGSPYNEQFFGPGTRLTVL.

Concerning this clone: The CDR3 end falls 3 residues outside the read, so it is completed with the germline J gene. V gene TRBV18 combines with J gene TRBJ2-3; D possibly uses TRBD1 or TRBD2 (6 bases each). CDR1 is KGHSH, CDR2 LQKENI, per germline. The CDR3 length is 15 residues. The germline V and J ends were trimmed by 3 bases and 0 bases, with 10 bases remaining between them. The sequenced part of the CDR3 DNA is TGTGCCAGCTCACCTTGGAGGGGGAGCACAGATACG. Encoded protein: CASSPWRGSTDT. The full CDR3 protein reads CASSPWRGSTDTQYF.

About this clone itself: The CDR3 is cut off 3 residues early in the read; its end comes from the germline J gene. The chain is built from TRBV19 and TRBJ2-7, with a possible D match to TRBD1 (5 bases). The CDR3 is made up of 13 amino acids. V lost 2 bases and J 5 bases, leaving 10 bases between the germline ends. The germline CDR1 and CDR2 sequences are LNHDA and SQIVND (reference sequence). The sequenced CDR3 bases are TGTGCCAGTAGTATATCAGGGAAGAACGAG. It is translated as CASSISGKNE. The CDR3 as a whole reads CASSISGKNEQYF.

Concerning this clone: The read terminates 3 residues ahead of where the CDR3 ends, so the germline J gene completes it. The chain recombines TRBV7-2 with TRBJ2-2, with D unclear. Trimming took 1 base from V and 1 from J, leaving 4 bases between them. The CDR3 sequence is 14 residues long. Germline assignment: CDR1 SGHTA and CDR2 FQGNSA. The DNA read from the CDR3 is TGTGCCAGCAGCTTAGTTCGGAACACCGGGGAG. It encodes CASSLVRNTGE. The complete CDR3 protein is CASSLVRNTGELFF.

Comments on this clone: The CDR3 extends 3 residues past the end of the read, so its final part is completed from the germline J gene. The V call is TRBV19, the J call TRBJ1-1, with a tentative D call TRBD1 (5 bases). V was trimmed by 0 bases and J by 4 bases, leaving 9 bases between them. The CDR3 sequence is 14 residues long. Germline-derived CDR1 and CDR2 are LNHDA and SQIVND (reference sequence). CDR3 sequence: CASSIDRRGTEAFF. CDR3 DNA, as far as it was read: TGTGCCAGTAGTATAGATCGAAGGGGCACTGAA. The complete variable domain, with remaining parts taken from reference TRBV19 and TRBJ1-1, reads DGGITQSPKYLFRKEGQNVTLSCEQNLNHDAMYWYRQDPGQGLRLIYYSQIVNDFQKGDIAEGYSVSREKKESFPLTVTSAQKNPTAFYLCASSIDRRGTEAFFGQGTRLTVV.

CDR3 bases read: TGCAGTGCTCCCGACAGGGCCGGCAATCAGCCC. Translating gives CSAPDRAGNQP. The entire CDR3 sequence reads CSAPDRAGNQPQHF. The chain links TRBV20-1 to TRBJ1-5; 7 bases are a match to TRBD1. The read terminates 3 residues ahead of where the CDR3 ends, so the germline J gene completes it. Trimming cost V 5 bases and J 2 bases; bases outside gene matches: 6. CDR3 size: 14 residues. Germline V CDR1 and CDR2: DFQATT, SNEGSKA (reference sequence).

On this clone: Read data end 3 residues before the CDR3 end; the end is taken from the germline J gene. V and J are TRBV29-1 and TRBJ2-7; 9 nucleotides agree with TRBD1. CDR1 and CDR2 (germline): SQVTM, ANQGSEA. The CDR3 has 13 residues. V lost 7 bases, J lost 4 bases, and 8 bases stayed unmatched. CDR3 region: CSASGQGVYEQYF. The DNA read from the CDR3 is TGCAGCGCATCGGGACAGGGAGTTTACGAG.

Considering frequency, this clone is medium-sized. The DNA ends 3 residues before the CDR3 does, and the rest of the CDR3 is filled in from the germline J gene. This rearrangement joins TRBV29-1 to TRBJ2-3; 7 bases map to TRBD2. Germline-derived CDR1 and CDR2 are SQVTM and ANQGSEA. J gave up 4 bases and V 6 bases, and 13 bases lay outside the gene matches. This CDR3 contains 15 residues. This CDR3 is CSVQSGGGRSDTQYF. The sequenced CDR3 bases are TGCAGCGTCCAATCGGGGGGAGGGCGATCAGATACG.